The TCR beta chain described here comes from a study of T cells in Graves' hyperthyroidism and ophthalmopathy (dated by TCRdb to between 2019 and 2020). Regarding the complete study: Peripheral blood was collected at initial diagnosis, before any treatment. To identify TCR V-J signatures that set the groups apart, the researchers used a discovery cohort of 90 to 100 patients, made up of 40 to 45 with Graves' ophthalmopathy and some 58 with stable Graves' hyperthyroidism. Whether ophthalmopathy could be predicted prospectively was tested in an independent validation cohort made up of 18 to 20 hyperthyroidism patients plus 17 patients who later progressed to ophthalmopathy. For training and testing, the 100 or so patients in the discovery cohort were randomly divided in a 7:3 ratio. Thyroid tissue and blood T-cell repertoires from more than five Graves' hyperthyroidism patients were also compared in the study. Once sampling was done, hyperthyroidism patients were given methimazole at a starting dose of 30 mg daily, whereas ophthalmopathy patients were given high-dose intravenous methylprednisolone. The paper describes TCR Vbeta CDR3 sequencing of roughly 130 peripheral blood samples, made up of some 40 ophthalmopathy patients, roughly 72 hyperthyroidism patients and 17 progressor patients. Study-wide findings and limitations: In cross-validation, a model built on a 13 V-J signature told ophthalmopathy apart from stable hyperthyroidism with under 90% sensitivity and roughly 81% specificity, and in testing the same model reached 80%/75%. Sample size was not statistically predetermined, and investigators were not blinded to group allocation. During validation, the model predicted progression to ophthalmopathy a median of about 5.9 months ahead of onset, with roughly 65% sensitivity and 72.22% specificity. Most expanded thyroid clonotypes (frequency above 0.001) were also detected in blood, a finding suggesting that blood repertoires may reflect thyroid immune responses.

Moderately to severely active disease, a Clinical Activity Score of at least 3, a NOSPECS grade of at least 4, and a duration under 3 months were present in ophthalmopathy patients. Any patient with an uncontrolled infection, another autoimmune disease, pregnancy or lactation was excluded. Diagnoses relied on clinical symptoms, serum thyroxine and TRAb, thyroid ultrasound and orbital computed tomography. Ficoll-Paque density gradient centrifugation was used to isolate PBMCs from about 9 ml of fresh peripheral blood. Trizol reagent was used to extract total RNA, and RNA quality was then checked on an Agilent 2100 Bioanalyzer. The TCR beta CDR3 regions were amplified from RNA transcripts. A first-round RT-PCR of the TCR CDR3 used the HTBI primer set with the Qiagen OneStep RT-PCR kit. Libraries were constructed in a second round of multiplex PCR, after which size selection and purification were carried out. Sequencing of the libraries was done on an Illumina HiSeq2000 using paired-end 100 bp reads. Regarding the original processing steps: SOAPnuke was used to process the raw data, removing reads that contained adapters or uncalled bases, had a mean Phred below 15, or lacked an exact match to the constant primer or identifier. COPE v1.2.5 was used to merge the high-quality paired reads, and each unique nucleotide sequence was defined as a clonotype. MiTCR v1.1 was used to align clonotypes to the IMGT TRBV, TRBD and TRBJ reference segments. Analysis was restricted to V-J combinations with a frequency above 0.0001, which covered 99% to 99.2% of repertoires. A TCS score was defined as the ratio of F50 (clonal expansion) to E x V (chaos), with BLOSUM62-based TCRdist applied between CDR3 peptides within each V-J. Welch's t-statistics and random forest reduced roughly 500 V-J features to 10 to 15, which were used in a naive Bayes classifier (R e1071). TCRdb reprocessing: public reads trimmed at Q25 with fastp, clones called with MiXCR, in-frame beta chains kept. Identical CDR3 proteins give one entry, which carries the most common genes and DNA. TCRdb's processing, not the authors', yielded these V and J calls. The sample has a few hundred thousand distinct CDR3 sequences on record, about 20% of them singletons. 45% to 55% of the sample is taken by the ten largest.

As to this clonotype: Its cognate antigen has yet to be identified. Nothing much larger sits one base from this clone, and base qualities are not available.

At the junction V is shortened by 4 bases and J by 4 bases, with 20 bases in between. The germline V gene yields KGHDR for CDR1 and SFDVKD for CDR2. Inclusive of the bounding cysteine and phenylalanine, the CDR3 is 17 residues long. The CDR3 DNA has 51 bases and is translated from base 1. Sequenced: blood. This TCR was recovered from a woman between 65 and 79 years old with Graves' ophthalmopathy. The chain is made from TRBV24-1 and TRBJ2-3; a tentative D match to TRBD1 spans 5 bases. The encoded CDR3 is CATSDPTAPTPPDTQYF. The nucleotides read TGTGCCACCAGTGACCCGACAGCACCTACCCCCCCAGATACGCAGTATTTT.